This section outlines one T cell receptor beta chain sequence together with its context. Its antigen is not identified. The data originate from a study of cytomegalovirus exposure and HLA in healthy donors. Study as a whole: For the approximately 410 genotyped donors, roughly 80% fell within the Caucasian-associated ancestry cluster.

Study findings and constraints: A missense DCLRE1C variant was associated with V- and J-gene trimming of TCR beta chains in a later analysis, and an independent cohort replicated the association.

The germline gives CDR1 SGHTA, CDR2 FQGNSA. Trimming left V 0 bases short and J 6 bases short, with 6 bases between. The CDR3 consists of 13 residues. The PCR used 60 Vbeta and 13 Jbeta primers. Assay used: immunoSEQ multiplex PCR; TCRdb lists only in-frame clones, some missing. The sample has some 200,000 clones; over 60% are singletons. Specimen: PBMCs. V usage is TRBV7-2 and J usage is TRBJ1-5; D ambiguous. This sequence was found in a man aged 40-49 years in good health and CMV-seronegative. The CDR3 bases are TGTGCCAGCAGCTTAGCTGAGGCTCAGCCCCAGCATTTT. This gives the protein CASSLAEAQPQHF.